Listed below are T cell receptor beta chains from one sample, sequenced in a study of OX40 agonist ivuxolimab in advanced cancers. Repertoires were generated with immunoSEQ multiplex PCR, while TCRdb's copy carries only in-frame clones and drops some. The sample has 90,000 to 100,000 clones, about four fifths seen once. The sample consisted of CD4+ or CD8+ T cells sorted from blood, taken in a trial of the OX40 agonist ivuxolimab. These receptors came from an adult with an advanced solid tumor such as melanoma, head and neck, liver or kidney cancer. Each CDR3 is given with its conserved first and last residue. A D gene is named only where the DNA matches it firmly. The size entry is marked missing in some rows and otherwise reads once, few, many or a size class.

CDR3aa: CAWSVQQSFYGYTF
CDR3nt: TGTGCCTGGAGTGTACAGCAATCCTTCTATGGCTACACCTTC
v_gene: TRBV30
j_gene: TRBJ1-2
d_gene: -
abundance: -

CDR3aa: CASSEEWTRNQPQHF
CDR3nt: TGTGCCAGCAGTGAAGAGTGGACCCGCAATCAGCCCCAGCATTTT
v_gene: TRBV2
j_gene: TRBJ1-5
d_gene: -
abundance: once

CDR3aa: CASSPGTGLKNNQPQHF
CDR3nt: TGTGCCAGCAGCCCCGGGACAGGGCTCAAGAACAATCAGCCCCAGCATTTT
v_gene: TRBV5-8
j_gene: TRBJ1-5
d_gene: TRBD1
abundance: few

CDR3aa: CASSSGGVVYGYTF
CDR3nt: TGTGCCAGCAGTTCGGGCGGCGTCGTCTATGGCTACACCTTC
v_gene: TRBV6-5
j_gene: TRBJ1-2
d_gene: -
abundance: -

CDR3aa: CASSGQSVVSSYNEQFF
CDR3nt: TGTGCCAGCAGTGGCCAATCGGTCGTCAGCTCCTACAATGAGCAGTTCTTC
v_gene: TRBV6-1
j_gene: TRBJ2-1
d_gene: -
abundance: once

CDR3aa: CASISRPGLSVDRTTGELFF
CDR3nt: TGCGCCAGCATATCCCGGCCGGGACTATCCGTTGACCGAACGACCGGGGAGCTGTTTTTT
v_gene: TRBV10-2
j_gene: TRBJ2-2
d_gene: TRBD2
abundance: -

CDR3aa: CASSHPTTYEQYF
CDR3nt: TGTGCCAGCAGTCACCCCACTACCTACGAGCAGTACTTC
v_gene: TRBV6-5
j_gene: TRBJ2-7
d_gene: -
abundance: once

CDR3aa: CASREYNEQFF
CDR3nt: TGTGCCAGCAGAGAGTACAATGAGCAGTTCTTC
v_gene: TRBV7-2
j_gene: TRBJ2-1
d_gene: -
abundance: -

CDR3aa: CASSPGGLAGGQETQYF
CDR3nt: TGTGCCAGCAGCCCTGGTGGTCTAGCGGGGGGACAAGAGACCCAGTACTTC
v_gene: TRBV5-8
j_gene: TRBJ2-5
d_gene: TRBD2
abundance: -

CDR3aa: CASSGLAGLSYNEQFF
CDR3nt: TGTGCCAGCAGCGGGCTAGCGGGCCTTTCCTACAATGAGCAGTTCTTC
v_gene: TRBV13
j_gene: TRBJ2-1
d_gene: TRBD2
abundance: -

CDR3aa: CASSLERTSGIYSYEQYF
CDR3nt: TGTGCCAGCAGCTTAGAAAGGACTAGCGGGATTTACTCCTACGAGCAGTACTTC
v_gene: TRBV7-2
j_gene: TRBJ2-7
d_gene: TRBD2
abundance: -

CDR3aa: CASSPGGVRQGLGEQFF
CDR3nt: TGTGCCAGCAGCCCTGGAGGGGTACGACAGGGTCTAGGTGAGCAGTTCTTC
v_gene: TRBV5-4
j_gene: TRBJ2-1
d_gene: -
abundance: -

CDR3aa: CASSLRGSGGLRTGELFF
CDR3nt: TGTGCCAGCAGCCTCCGGGGTAGCGGGGGTTTGAGAACCGGGGAGCTGTTTTTT
v_gene: TRBV7-3
j_gene: TRBJ2-2
d_gene: TRBD2
abundance: once

CDR3aa: CASSYSDEFFGEQYF
CDR3nt: TGTGCCAGCAGTTACTCGGACGAGTTCTTTGGCGAGCAGTACTTC
v_gene: TRBV6-6
j_gene: TRBJ2-7
d_gene: -
abundance: -

CDR3aa: CAWRMTANTEAFF
CDR3nt: TGTGCCTGGAGGATGACAGCTAACACTGAAGCTTTCTTT
v_gene: TRBV30
j_gene: TRBJ1-1
d_gene: -
abundance: -

CDR3aa: CASAYGGASYNEQFF
CDR3nt: TGCGCCAGCGCCTACGGCGGCGCCTCCTACAATGAGCAGTTCTTC
v_gene: TRBV5-1
j_gene: TRBJ2-1
d_gene: -
abundance: -

CDR3aa: CACRTGWNTEAFF
CDR3nt: TGTGCCTGTCGGACAGGGTGGAATACTGAAGCTTTCTTT
v_gene: TRBV30
j_gene: TRBJ1-1
d_gene: TRBD1
abundance: -

CDR3aa: CASSPAGTALKQYF
CDR3nt: TGTGCCAGCAGCCCTGCCGGGACAGCGTTGAAGCAGTACTTC
v_gene: TRBV28
j_gene: TRBJ2-7
d_gene: TRBD1
abundance: -

CDR3aa: CASSLGSLGSSYNEQFF
CDR3nt: TGTGCCAGCAGCTTAGGGTCTCTAGGAAGCTCCTACAATGAGCAGTTCTTC
v_gene: TRBV7-2
j_gene: TRBJ2-1
d_gene: -
abundance: -

CDR3aa: CASRGQGLSGYTF
CDR3nt: TGTGCCAGCAGGGGACAGGGTCTAAGTGGCTACACCTTC
v_gene: TRBV28
j_gene: TRBJ1-2
d_gene: TRBD1
abundance: -

CDR3aa: CASSPSRGDYNEQFF
CDR3nt: TGTGCCAGCTCACCATCGCGGGGGGACTACAATGAGCAGTTCTTC
v_gene: TRBV18
j_gene: TRBJ2-1
d_gene: TRBD2
abundance: -

CDR3aa: CASSLIRGDTGELFF
CDR3nt: TGTGCCAGCAGCTTGATACGGGGGGACACCGGGGAGCTGTTTTTT
v_gene: TRBV5-4
j_gene: TRBJ2-2
d_gene: TRBD2
abundance: -

CDR3aa: CASSVAPDPYNEQFF
CDR3nt: TGTGCCAGCAGCGTAGCTCCCGACCCCTACAATGAGCAGTTCTTC
v_gene: TRBV9
j_gene: TRBJ2-1
d_gene: -
abundance: -

CDR3aa: CASSLTGSGNTIYF
CDR3nt: TGCGCCAGCAGCTTGACAGGGTCTGGAAACACCATATATTTT
v_gene: TRBV5-1
j_gene: TRBJ1-3
d_gene: -
abundance: -

CDR3aa: CASSTSGTDRHTQYF
CDR3nt: TGCGCCAGCAGCACCTCCGGGACGGATCGACATACGCAGTATTTT
v_gene: TRBV4-3
j_gene: TRBJ2-3
d_gene: -
abundance: -

CDR3aa: CASSPGIDPGELFF
CDR3nt: TGTGCCAGCAGCCCGGGGATAGACCCCGGGGAGCTGTTTTTT
v_gene: TRBV7-9
j_gene: TRBJ2-2
d_gene: -
abundance: few

CDR3aa: CASSLSRSNQPQHF
CDR3nt: TGTGCCAGCAGCCTGTCACGGAGCAATCAGCCCCAGCATTTT
v_gene: TRBV4-2
j_gene: TRBJ1-5
d_gene: -
abundance: -

CDR3aa: CASSSLAGTGTYEQYF
CDR3nt: TGTGCCAGCAGCTCCCTGGCCGGGACAGGGACCTACGAGCAGTACTTC
v_gene: TRBV5-6
j_gene: TRBJ2-7
d_gene: TRBD1
abundance: -

CDR3aa: CASSQDNLSRGQQYF
CDR3nt: TGCGCCAGCAGCCAAGATAACTTAAGCCGGGGTCAGCAGTATTTT
v_gene: TRBV4-3
j_gene: TRBJ2-3
d_gene: -
abundance: few

CDR3aa: CATRSGTPYEQYF
CDR3nt: TGTGCCACCAGATCCGGGACCCCCTACGAGCAGTACTTC
v_gene: TRBV28
j_gene: TRBJ2-7
d_gene: -
abundance: -

CDR3aa: CASRLRVTDTQYF
CDR3nt: TGTGCCAGCAGATTGAGGGTCACAGATACGCAGTATTTT
v_gene: TRBV28
j_gene: TRBJ2-3
d_gene: -
abundance: -

CDR3aa: CASRPTGFYEQFF
CDR3nt: TGTGCCAGCAGACCTACAGGGTTCTATGAGCAGTTCTTC
v_gene: TRBV5-4
j_gene: TRBJ2-1
d_gene: -
abundance: once

CDR3aa: CASSRRPVQETQYF
CDR3nt: TGTGCCAGCAGCAGGCGGCCAGTCCAAGAGACCCAGTACTTC
v_gene: TRBV11-2
j_gene: TRBJ2-5
d_gene: -
abundance: -

CDR3aa: CASSQGTGVFEKLFF
CDR3nt: TGCGCCAGCAGCCAGGGGACAGGGGTCTTTGAAAAACTGTTTTTT
v_gene: TRBV4-3
j_gene: TRBJ1-4
d_gene: TRBD1
abundance: -

CDR3aa: CASSDTDSSYNEQFF
CDR3nt: TGTGCCAGCAGTGACACCGACAGCTCCTACAATGAGCAGTTCTTC
v_gene: TRBV6-4
j_gene: TRBJ2-1
d_gene: -
abundance: few

CDR3aa: CSARGGGEQYF
CDR3nt: TGCAGTGCTAGGGGGGGTGGCGAGCAGTACTTC
v_gene: TRBV20-1
j_gene: TRBJ2-7
d_gene: -
abundance: -

CDR3aa: CASSPSFGGGRYF
CDR3nt: TGTGCCAGCAGTCCGTCGTTCGGGGGCGGACGATATTTT
v_gene: TRBV27
j_gene: TRBJ1-3
d_gene: -
abundance: -

CDR3aa: CATLKGAGYGYTF
CDR3nt: TGTGCCACCCTCAAGGGGGCAGGCTATGGCTACACCTTC
v_gene: TRBV2
j_gene: TRBJ1-2
d_gene: TRBD1
abundance: -

CDR3aa: CASSQGGLPQETQYF
CDR3nt: TGTGCCAGCAGCCAAGGGGGACTACCACAAGAGACCCAGTACTTC
v_gene: TRBV11-2
j_gene: TRBJ2-5
d_gene: -
abundance: once

CDR3aa: CASSFRDRPFEKLFF
CDR3nt: TGTGCCAGCAGCTTCCGGGACCGACCTTTTGAAAAACTGTTTTTT
v_gene: TRBV7-2
j_gene: TRBJ1-4
d_gene: -
abundance: -

CDR3aa: CASSLELSGIGGQETQYF
CDR3nt: TGCGCCAGCAGCTTGGAACTAAGCGGGATAGGGGGGCAAGAGACCCAGTACTTC
v_gene: TRBV5-1
j_gene: TRBJ2-5
d_gene: -
abundance: -

CDR3aa: CASSGSINPPRDTQYF
CDR3nt: TGTGCCAGTAGCGGCAGCATTAACCCTCCCCGCGATACGCAGTATTTT
v_gene: TRBV19
j_gene: TRBJ2-3
d_gene: -
abundance: -

CDR3aa: CAWSPVGLLNTEAFF
CDR3nt: TGTGCCTGGAGTCCCGTGGGACTGTTGAACACTGAAGCTTTCTTT
v_gene: TRBV30
j_gene: TRBJ1-1
d_gene: -
abundance: -

CDR3aa: CATSRDPPSGVGISYEQYF
CDR3nt: TGTGCCACCAGCAGAGACCCCCCTAGCGGGGTAGGAATCTCCTACGAGCAGTACTTC
v_gene: TRBV15
j_gene: TRBJ2-7
d_gene: TRBD2
abundance: -

CDR3aa: CASSPQTGANQPQHF
CDR3nt: TGTGCCAGCTCACCACAGACAGGGGCCAATCAGCCCCAGCATTTT
v_gene: TRBV18
j_gene: TRBJ1-5
d_gene: TRBD1
abundance: -

CDR3aa: CASRRDTDTQYF
CDR3nt: TGCGCCAGCAGGCGGGACACAGATACGCAGTATTTT
v_gene: TRBV5-1
j_gene: TRBJ2-3
d_gene: -
abundance: few

CDR3aa: CASGRTDQETQYF
CDR3nt: TGTGCCAGCGGGAGGACAGACCAAGAGACCCAGTACTTC
v_gene: TRBV6-1
j_gene: TRBJ2-5
d_gene: -
abundance: -

CDR3aa: CASWDSRSYGYTF
CDR3nt: TGCGCCAGCTGGGACAGTCGAAGCTATGGCTACACCTTC
v_gene: TRBV10-2
j_gene: TRBJ1-2
d_gene: TRBD1
abundance: -

CDR3aa: CASSSISDEKLFF
CDR3nt: TGCGCCAGCAGCTCTATATCAGACGAAAAACTGTTTTTT
v_gene: TRBV5-1
j_gene: TRBJ1-4
d_gene: -
abundance: -

CDR3aa: CASSQVGVPGETQYF
CDR3nt: TGCGCCAGCAGCCAAGTCGGCGTGCCGGGAGAGACCCAGTACTTC
v_gene: TRBV4-3
j_gene: TRBJ2-5
d_gene: -
abundance: many